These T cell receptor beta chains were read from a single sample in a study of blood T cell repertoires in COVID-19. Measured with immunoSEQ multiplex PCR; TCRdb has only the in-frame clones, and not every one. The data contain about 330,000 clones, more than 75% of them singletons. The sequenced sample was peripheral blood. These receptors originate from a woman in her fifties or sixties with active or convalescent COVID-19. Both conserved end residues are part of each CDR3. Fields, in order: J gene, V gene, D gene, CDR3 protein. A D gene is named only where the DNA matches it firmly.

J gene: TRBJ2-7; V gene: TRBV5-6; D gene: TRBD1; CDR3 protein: CASSLATGTAYF
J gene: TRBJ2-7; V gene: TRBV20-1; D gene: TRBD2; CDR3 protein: CSASLGRRMSYEQYF
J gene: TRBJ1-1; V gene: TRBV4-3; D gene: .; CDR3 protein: CASSQDGGRGNTEAFF
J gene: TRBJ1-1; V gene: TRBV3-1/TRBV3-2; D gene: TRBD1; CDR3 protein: CASSQGDRGTEAFF
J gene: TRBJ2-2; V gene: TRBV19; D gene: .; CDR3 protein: CASSQALAPNTGELFF
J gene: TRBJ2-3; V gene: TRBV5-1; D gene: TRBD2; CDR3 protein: CASSRTRDTDTQYF
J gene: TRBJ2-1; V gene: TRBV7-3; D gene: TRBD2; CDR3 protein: CASSRLADNEQFF
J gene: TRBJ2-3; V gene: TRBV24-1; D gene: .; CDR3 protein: CATSATPGDTQYF
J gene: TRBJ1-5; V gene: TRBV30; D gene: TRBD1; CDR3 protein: CAWSEGQGNQPQHF
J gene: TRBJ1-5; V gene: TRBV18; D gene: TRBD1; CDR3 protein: CASSRDRNQPQHF
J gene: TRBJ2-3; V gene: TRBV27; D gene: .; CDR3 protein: CASSFPRTPHTDTQYF
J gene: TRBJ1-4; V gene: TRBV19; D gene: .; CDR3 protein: CASSIGQENEKLFF
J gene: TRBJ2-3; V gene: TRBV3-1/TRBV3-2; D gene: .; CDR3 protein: CASSQVGLGWEQQYF
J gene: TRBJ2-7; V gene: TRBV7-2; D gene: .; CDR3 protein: CASSLAWPPYEQYF
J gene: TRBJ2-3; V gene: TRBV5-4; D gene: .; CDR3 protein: CASSPMATDTQYF
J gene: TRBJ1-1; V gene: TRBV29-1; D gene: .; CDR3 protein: CSTWTDTEAFF
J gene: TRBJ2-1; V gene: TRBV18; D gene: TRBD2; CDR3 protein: CASSPQEAGGPYNEQFF
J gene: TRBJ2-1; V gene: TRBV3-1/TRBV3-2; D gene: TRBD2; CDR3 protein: CASSQDSSGRGQFF
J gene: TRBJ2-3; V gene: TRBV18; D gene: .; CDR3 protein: CASSPALPDNPTF
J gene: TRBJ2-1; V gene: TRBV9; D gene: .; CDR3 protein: CASGNSPGTRSYNEQFF
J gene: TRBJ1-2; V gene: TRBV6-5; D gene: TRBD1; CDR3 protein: CASSSLTGNYGYTF
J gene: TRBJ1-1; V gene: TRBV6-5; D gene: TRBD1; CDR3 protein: CASSSVGTVDAFF
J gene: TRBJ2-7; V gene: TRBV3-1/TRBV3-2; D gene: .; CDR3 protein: CASSPNRASYEQYF
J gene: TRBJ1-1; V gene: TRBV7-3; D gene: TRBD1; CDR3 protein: CASSLYGYRQGRMTEAFF
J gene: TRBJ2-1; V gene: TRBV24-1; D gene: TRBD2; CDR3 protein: CATSDPNGLAHGGEQFF
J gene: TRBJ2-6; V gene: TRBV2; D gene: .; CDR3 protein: CASSSDGSSGANVLTF
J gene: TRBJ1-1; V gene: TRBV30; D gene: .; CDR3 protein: CAWSVAGTEAFF
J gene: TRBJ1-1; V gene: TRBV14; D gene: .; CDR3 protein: CASSLGQYLEAFF
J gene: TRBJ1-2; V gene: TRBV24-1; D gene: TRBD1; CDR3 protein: CATSTGGSVNYGYTF
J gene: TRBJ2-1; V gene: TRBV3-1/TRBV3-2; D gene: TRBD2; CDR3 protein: CASSQGRLANEQFF
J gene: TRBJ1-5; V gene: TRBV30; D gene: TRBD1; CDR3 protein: CAWSVGQRNQPQHF
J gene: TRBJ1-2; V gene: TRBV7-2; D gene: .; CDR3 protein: CASSLYQGTNYGYTF
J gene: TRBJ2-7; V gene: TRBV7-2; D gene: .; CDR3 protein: CASSLLEQPYEQYF